A single T cell receptor (beta chain) is shown here with its context. The germline V gene encodes CDR1 SGHTA and CDR2 FQGNSA. V lost 0 bases, J lost 6 bases, and 8 bases stayed unmatched. The CDR3 totals 17 residues. The authors split each subset's genomic DNA evenly across several immunoSEQ plates. Clones were read by immunoSEQ multiplex PCR, and TCRdb kept only the in-frame ones, dropping some. Seen here are about 490,000 clones, 65% to 85% observed once, and the top ten hold roughly 13%. Adult donors, all healthy and HIV-negative, had no recent acute infections or vaccinations. There were only Caucasian adults among the donors, and all lived in Nashville, Tennessee. The sample is drawn from a study of shared clonotypes between healthy human individuals. About the study: Contributing individuals were a couple of females and three males aged 18 to 49.

This TCR derives from a middle-aged woman in good health. Some clones in this sample may be carry-over from other donors' samples. Input material: PBMCs. The rearrangement links TRBV7-2 to TRBJ2-2; TRBD2 matches at 9 bases. Here the CDR3 DNA reads TGTGCCAGCAGCTTAGCATTAGTTAGCGGGAGTCCCGGGGAGCTGTTTTTT. Translated, it gives CASSLALVSGSPGELFF.